This record looks at one T cell receptor beta chain sequence and its context. CDR1 SNHLY and CDR2 FYNNEI come from the germline V gene. The CDR3 length is 14 residues. With 7 bases removed from V and 4 bases from J, the gap between germline ends came to 13 bases. The sample comes from a study of T cell responses to AZD1222 COVID-19 vaccine. Clones were read by immunoSEQ multiplex PCR, and TCRdb kept only the in-frame ones, dropping some. In the table there are about 180,000 clones, 90% to 95% of which are singletons. The TCR originated in an adult in good health. The sequenced sample was peripheral blood, obtained on day 0 of AZD1222 vaccination. The gene calls are TRBV2 and TRBJ2-2; D unresolved. The CDR3 here is CASKGTVVTGELFF. Here the CDR3 DNA reads TGTGCCAGCAAGGGCACAGTAGTCACCGGGGAGCTGTTTTTT.